This T cell receptor (beta chain) is drawn from a study of T cell repertoires in cytomegalovirus infection. Turning to the study itself: Carrying CMV and the relevant HLA type showed in public TCR beta signatures.

Germline values: CDR1 SEHNR, CDR2 FQNEAQ (reference sequence). Trimming removed 8 bases at V and 2 bases at J, with 10 bases between. The CDR3 has 14 residues. TCRdb re-derived calls from the reads in MiXCR, one entry per CDR3 protein. The table records some 940,000 distinct CDR3 sequences, 30% to 40% of them present only once. The sample holds a few counts of this clonotype. Its antigen is unidentified. The TCR comes from a human donor in good health (CMV status not recorded). Some clones in this sample may be carry-over from other donors' samples. The chain has TRBV7-9 and TRBJ2-6; no clear D gene. Source: cultured CD8+ T cells from PBMCs, taken from culture after CMV antigen stimulation. The CDR3 DNA follows: TGTGCCAGCGTGTGGGGTGCTGGGGCCAACGTCCTGACTTTC. Its protein product is CASVWGAGANVLTF. Supplemented by reference TRBV7-9 and TRBJ2-6, the full variable domain reads DTGVSQNPRHKITKRGQNVTFRCDPISEHNRLYWYRQTLGQGPEFLTYFQNEAQLEKSRLLSDRFSAERPKGSFSTLEIQRTEQGDSAMYLCASVWGAGANVLTFGAGSRLTVL.